One sample yielded the 22 T cell receptor beta chains listed below, sequenced in a study of blood T cell repertoires in COVID-19. The table came from immunoSEQ multiplex PCR; TCRdb's copy has only in-frame clones and leaves some out. The sample includes more than 95,000 clones, just over 85% of them seen just once. Sequencing was carried out using peripheral blood. The source is a woman aged 55-75 years in a cohort sampled during active or convalescent COVID-19.

This chain connects TRBV23-1 to TRBJ1-1; 9 bases line up with TRBD1. TRBV23-1 is an ORF; its function is uncertain. The CDR3 is 12 amino acids. V lost 10 bases, J lost 8 bases, and 8 bases stayed unmatched. The CDR3 DNA reads TGCGCCATCATTACAGGGGGCGCGGAAGCTTTCTTT. Translation: CAIITGGAEAFF.

The V call is TRBV28, the J call TRBJ2-4, with 8 nucleotides matching TRBD2. The length of the CDR3 is 18 residues. Germline loops: CDR1 MDHEN, CDR2 SYDVKM. J gave up 0 bases and V 9 bases, and 16 bases lay outside the gene matches. CDR3 loop: CASWGRRTSGLAKNIQYF. The CDR3 DNA reads as TGTGCCAGTTGGGGAAGGAGAACTAGCGGACTAGCCAAAAACATTCAGTACTTC.

The J gene is TRBJ2-3, the V gene TRBV19, with 11 bases that match TRBD1. With V trimmed by 5 bases and J by 3 bases, 7 bases remained unmatched. The CDR3 sequence is 16 residues long. Looked up from germline, CDR1 is LNHDA and CDR2 is SQIVND (reference sequence). CDR3 in amino acids: CASSPRDRGRTDTQYF. DNA for the CDR3: TGTGCCAGTAGTCCAAGGGACAGGGGGAGGACAGATACGCAGTATTTT.

The V and J genes are TRBV5-4 and TRBJ2-5; 8 nucleotides match TRBD1. The germline V gene encodes CDR1 SGHNT and CDR2 YYREEE (reference sequence). The J segment lost 5 bases and the V segment lost 3 bases, leaving 6 bases of the junction unmatched. This CDR3 comprises 14 residues. The CDR3 nucleotides are TGTGCCAGCAGCTCCAGGACAGGGTGGGAGACCCAGTACTTC. Residues: CASSSRTGWETQYF.

The rearrangement uses TRBV5-8 and TRBJ2-3, with D unclear. Germline V gene data show CDR1 as SGHTS and CDR2 as YDEGEE. Trimming pared 0 bases from V and 0 bases from J, leaving 5 bases between. The CDR3 loop spans 14 amino acids. CDR3 in DNA: TGTGCCAGCAGCTTGGTTCGGAGCACAGATACGCAGTATTTT. Translating it yields CASSLVRSTDTQYF.

The CDR3 DNA reads as TGTGCCAGCAGCTCACTACTGGGCTACGAGCAGTACTTC. Amino acids: CASSSLLGYEQYF. The V call is TRBV9, the J call TRBJ2-7, with D unclear. Germline V gene lookup returns CDR1 SGDLS and CDR2 YYNGEE. V gave up 4 bases and J gave up 3 bases, with 11 bases separating them. The CDR3 has 13 amino acids.

The chain is built from TRBV6-6 and TRBJ1-1; 7 bases map to TRBD1. The CDR3 sequence is 15 residues long. V dropped 5 bases and J dropped 2; count of bases not matched to a gene: 8. Looked up from germline, CDR1 is MNHNY and CDR2 is SVGAGI (reference sequence). The CDR3 spells CASSPRQGLNTEAFF. CDR3 sequence (DNA): TGTGCCAGCAGTCCCCGACAGGGTCTCAACACTGAAGCTTTCTTT.

The rearrangement joins TRBV5-1 to TRBJ2-3; D unresolved. Per germline, CDR1 SGHRS and CDR2 YFSETQ. The CDR3 spans 15 residues. V dropped 0 bases and J dropped 5 bases, with 13 bases sitting between them. CDR3 bases: TGCGCCAGCAGCTTGGGTCGGCTCTCGGGAGATACGCAGTATTTT. Translated: CASSLGRLSGDTQYF.

The chain recombines TRBV28 with TRBJ1-1, with a weak D call TRBD1 (5 bases). Germline CDR1 and CDR2: MDHEN and SYDVKM. The CDR3 length is 15 residues. V dropped 1 base and J dropped 3 bases, with 12 bases sitting between them. The CDR3 sequence is CASSLYRGGDTEAFF. The CDR3 region has the DNA TGTGCCAGCAGTTTATACCGGGGGGGGGACACTGAAGCTTTCTTT.

The J gene is TRBJ1-2, the V gene TRBV24-1; no definite D call. CDR1 and CDR2 from the germline V gene are KGHDR and SFDVKD. The V and J ends lost 7 bases and 3 bases respectively, with 11 bases between them. This CDR3 comprises 13 residues. The CDR3 region has the DNA TGTGCCACCAGGGGCGTCGGGGACTATGGCTACACCTTC. This codes for CATRGVGDYGYTF.

The chain has TRBV30 and TRBJ2-2; 11 nucleotides align to TRBD2. After removal of 5 bases from V and 1 base from J, the junction contained 0 bases not matched to a gene. Looked up from germline, CDR1 is GTSNPN and CDR2 is SVGIG (reference sequence). This CDR3 contains 14 residues. This CDR3 is CAWGLAGNTGELFF. In nucleotides, the CDR3 is TGTGCCTGGGGACTAGCGGGGAACACCGGGGAGCTGTTTTTT.

The chain uses TRBV6-5 and TRBJ2-1; D is unresolved. V lost 0 bases to trimming and J lost 5 bases, with 11 bases between them. CDR3 length equals 15 residues. Germline loops: CDR1 MNHEY, CDR2 SVGAGI. For the CDR3, the DNA is TGTGCCAGCAGTTACTCTACCCTCCCTAACAATGAGCAGTTCTTC. Translating it yields CASSYSTLPNNEQFF.

This chain links TRBV5-1 with TRBJ2-7, with TRBD1 matching over 7 bases. V gave up 5 bases and J gave up 0 bases; unmatched junction bases: 11. The CDR3 runs to 16 residues. Looked up from germline, CDR1 is SGHRS and CDR2 is YFSETQ. The DNA for the CDR3 is TGCGCCAGCAGGCGTACCTTGACAGGGAGCTCCTACGAGCAGTACTTC. It yields the protein CASRRTLTGSSYEQYF.

This clone was recorded only once. The rearrangement joins TRBV7-2 to TRBJ1-3; D unresolved. V was cut by 5 bases and J by 0 bases, with 8 bases left in between. The CDR3 has 14 residues. Germline CDR1 reads SGHTA; CDR2 reads FQGNSA. The CDR3 nucleotides are TGTGCCAGCAGCAAACTCGGCTCTGGAAACACCATATATTTT. This sequence encodes CASSKLGSGNTIYF.

The DNA for the CDR3 is TGTGCCAGCACTAACGGAGGGGCAGCGAGCTCCTACGAGCAGTACTTC. Residues: CASTNGGAASSYEQYF. J is TRBJ2-7 and V is TRBV28; tentative D call: TRBD2 (6 bases). The CDR3 extends over 16 amino acids. Trimming stripped 7 bases from V and 0 bases from J, with 19 bases between. Per the germline V gene, CDR1 is MDHEN and CDR2 is SYDVKM.

This clone showed up just a few times. This chain connects TRBV6-5 to TRBJ1-1, with 7 positions matching TRBD1. The CDR3 consists of 14 residues. Germline CDR1 reads MNHEY; CDR2 reads SVGAGI. V gave up 0 bases and J gave up 5 bases; unmatched junction bases: 3. Written as DNA, the CDR3 is TGTGCCAGCAGTTACTCGACAGGGAGTACTGAAGCTTTCTTT. Amino acid sequence: CASSYSTGSTEAFF.

V is TRBV9 and J is TRBJ2-5; D is undetermined. The germline V gene has CDR1 SGDLS and CDR2 YYNGEE. The CDR3 is 12 amino acids. Trimming took off 0 bases at V and 5 bases at J, with 5 bases between the two ends. CDR3 DNA sequence: TGTGCCAGCAGCGTAGAGGAGGAGACCCAGTACTTC. Translating it yields CASSVEEETQYF.

This clone has just one count. V is TRBV27 and J is TRBJ1-1; a possible D gene is TRBD1 (5 bases). V dropped 7 bases and J dropped 0 bases, with 21 bases sitting between them. CDR3 length: 17 amino acids. In germline, CDR1 is MNHEY, CDR2 SMNVEV (reference sequence). The CDR3 sequence is CASNRGGGRTMNTEAFF. CDR3 in DNA: TGTGCCAGCAACCGAGGTGGGGGGAGGACAATGAACACTGAAGCTTTCTTT.

The CDR3 reads CASGDSPYNEQFF. The DNA of the CDR3 is TGTGCCAGCGGGGACAGTCCCTACAATGAGCAGTTCTTC. The V gene is TRBV12-3 or TRBV12-4, the J gene TRBJ2-1; 7 bases line up with TRBD1. This CDR3 contains 13 residues. Trimming cost V 8 bases and J 2 bases; bases outside gene matches: 3.

The V gene is TRBV5-5, the J gene TRBJ2-7, with D unclear. Germline lookup yields CDR1 SGHKS and CDR2 YYEKEE (reference sequence). The CDR3 contains 13 residues. Trimming took off 4 bases at V and 6 bases at J, with 14 bases between the two ends. CDR3 sequence reads: CASSPTPPSEQYF. For the CDR3, the DNA is TGTGCCAGCAGCCCGACCCCTCCTAGCGAGCAGTACTTC.

This clone was seen only once. V is TRBV7-9 and J is TRBJ2-2; TRBD2 aligns across 8 bases. CDR3 length: 16 residues. Germline V CDR1 and CDR2: SEHNR, FQNEAQ (reference sequence). V trimming: 4 bases; J trimming: 1 base; junction bases outside the gene matches: 5. In nucleotides, the CDR3 is TGTGCCAGCAGCTCCACTAGCGGCGAGAACACCGGGGAGCTGTTTTTT. Its protein product is CASSSTSGENTGELFF.

The chain joins TRBV30 to TRBJ1-5; D remains ambiguous. The V end was cut by 4 bases, the J end by 0 bases, with 7 bases between. Germline V gene lookup returns CDR1 GTSNPN and CDR2 SVGIG (reference sequence). The CDR3 spans 13 residues. In DNA form, the CDR3 reads TGTGCCTGGACCCCGGGTAGCAATCAGCCCCAGCATTTT. This translates into CAWTPGSNQPQHF. Based on the CDR3 plus reference TRBV30 and TRBJ1-5, the full variable domain is SQTIHQWPATLVQPVGSPLSLECTVEGTSNPNLYWYRQAAGRGLQLLFYSVGIGQISSEVPQNLSASRPQDRQFILSSKKLLLSDSGFYLCAWTPGSNQPQHFGDGTRLSIL.